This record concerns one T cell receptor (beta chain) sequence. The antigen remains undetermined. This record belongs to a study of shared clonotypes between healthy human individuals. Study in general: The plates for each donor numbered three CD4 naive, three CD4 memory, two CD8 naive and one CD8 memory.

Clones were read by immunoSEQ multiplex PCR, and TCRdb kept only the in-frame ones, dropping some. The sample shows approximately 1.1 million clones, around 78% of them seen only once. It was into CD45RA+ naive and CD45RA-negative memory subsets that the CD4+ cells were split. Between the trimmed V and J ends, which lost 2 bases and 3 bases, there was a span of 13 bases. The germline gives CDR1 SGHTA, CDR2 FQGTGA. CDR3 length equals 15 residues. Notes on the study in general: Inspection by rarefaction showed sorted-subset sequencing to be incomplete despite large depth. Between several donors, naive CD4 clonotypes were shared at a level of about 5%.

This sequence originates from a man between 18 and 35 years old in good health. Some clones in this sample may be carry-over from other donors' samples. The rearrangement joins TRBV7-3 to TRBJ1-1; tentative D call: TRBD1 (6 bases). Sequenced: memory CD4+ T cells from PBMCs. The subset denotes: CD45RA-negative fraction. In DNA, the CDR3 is TGTGCCAGCAGCTTACTGGGGGGCGTCGACACTGAAGCTTTCTTT. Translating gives CASSLLGGVDTEAFF.